Shown below are 21 T cell receptor beta chains from a single sample sequenced in a study of shared clonotypes between healthy human individuals (dated by TCRdb to the early 2020s). The library was produced with the immunoSEQ multiplex PCR assay. TCRdb re-hosts the immuneACCESS table, in-frame sequences only. Its copies lack some clones; in the studies checked, an unresolved V gene accounts for under half of them, and the cause for the rest is not known. The sample has 2 million to 2.5 million clones on record, around 95% of them singletons. The ten largest make up around 0.13% of the sample. Sequencing was carried out using naive CD4+ T cells sorted from blood. In light of the paper, this sample's cell subset or site label describes: CD45RA+ positively selected. These receptors originate from a man younger than 30 in good health.

The chain is built from TRBV5-4 and TRBJ2-3; D gene unclear. The CDR3 totals 13 residues. Trimming shortened V by 1 base and J by 5 bases, and 8 bases separated the two germline ends. Looked up from germline, CDR1 is SGHNT and CDR2 is YYREEE (reference sequence). The DNA for the CDR3 is TGTGCCAGCAGCTTGCCTACGCAAGATACGCAGTATTTT. Translated: CASSLPTQDTQYF.

The V and J genes are TRBV19 and TRBJ1-2; D might be TRBD1 (5 bases). Germline V CDR1 and CDR2: LNHDA, SQIVND (reference sequence). V shed 1 base and J shed 6 bases, with 9 bases lying between them. The CDR3 runs 13 residues. The CDR3 reads CASSIVPGHGYTF. CDR3 in DNA: TGTGCCAGTAGTATAGTCCCAGGGCATGGCTACACCTTC.

This chain joins TRBV19 and TRBJ1-6, with 8 bases matching TRBD1. This CDR3 is 14 amino acids long. V shed 1 base and J 9 bases; nucleotides not matched to a gene: 2. Germline V gene data show CDR1 as LNHDA and CDR2 as SQIVND (reference sequence). CDR3 protein: CASSIGTGPSPLHF. CDR3 coding DNA: TGTGCCAGTAGTATAGGGACAGGGCCTTCACCCCTCCACTTT.

This chain links TRBV5-6 with TRBJ2-7; 12 nucleotides agree with TRBD2. J was trimmed by 3 bases and V by 5 bases; bases with no gene match: 12. The CDR3 totals 17 residues. Germline V gene lookup returns CDR1 SGHDT and CDR2 YYEEEE. The CDR3 DNA follows: TGTGCCAGCAGGTCGGGACTAGCGGGCTCTACTTTCTACGAGCAGTACTTC. It specifies CASRSGLAGSTFYEQYF.

V usage is TRBV9 and J usage is TRBJ2-7, with D possibly being TRBD2 (6 bases). CDR3 length: 11 amino acids. CDR1 is SGDLS and CDR2 is YYNGEE in the germline V gene. V was trimmed by 7 bases and J by 2 bases, leaving 7 bases between them. The CDR3 sequence: CASSGAYEQYF. CDR3 DNA sequence: TGTGCCAGCTCGGGGGCCTACGAGCAGTACTTC.

This rearrangement joins TRBV19 to TRBJ2-2, with 11 bases fitting TRBD1. Unmatched junction bases numbered 14, after V lost 4 bases and J lost 4 bases. Per germline, CDR1 LNHDA and CDR2 SQIVND (reference sequence). CDR3 length: 19 amino acids. In DNA, the CDR3 is TGTGCCAGTAGTAAAAAAGGGACAGGGGGTTATCGAGGCACCGGGGAGCTGTTTTTT. It encodes CASSKKGTGGYRGTGELFF.

This clone was observed once. This chain uses TRBV5-4 with TRBJ1-2; D perhaps matches TRBD1 (6 bases). V was pared by 0 bases and J by 3 bases, with 18 bases between. The CDR3 is 17 residues long. Germline assignment: CDR1 SGHNT and CDR2 YYREEE (reference sequence). CDR3 sequence (DNA): TGTGCCAGCAGCTTGGCGGCGGGCTCAGGGGCGCACTATGGCTACACCTTC. It encodes CASSLAAGSGAHYGYTF.

This chain joins TRBV6-1 and TRBJ2-1; D remains ambiguous. In germline, CDR1 is MNHNS, CDR2 SASEGT. The CDR3 has 14 residues. Trimming removed 2 bases at V and 6 bases at J, with 11 bases between. DNA for the CDR3: TGTGCCAGCAGTGAACTCCCGATGGGCAATGAGCAGTTCTTC. Translated: CASSELPMGNEQFF.

CDR3 sequence: CASSEAGRAQHF. The CDR3 nucleotides are TGTGCCAGCAGTGAAGCGGGTAGGGCCCAGCATTTT. The V and J genes are TRBV6-1 and TRBJ1-5, with D uncertain. The CDR3 spans 12 residues. V was shortened by 0 bases and J by 11 bases, with 8 bases between the two germline ends. From germline, CDR1 is MNHNS and CDR2 SASEGT.

The rearrangement joins TRBV10-1 to TRBJ2-7; 8 nucleotides agree with TRBD1. V lost 11 bases, J lost 6 bases, and 12 bases stayed unmatched. This CDR3 contains 13 residues. Germline CDR1 is WNHNN and CDR2 is SYGVQD (reference sequence). CDR3 sequence reads: CAASAGGAGEQYF. The CDR3 DNA reads TGCGCCGCGAGCGCAGGGGGCGCGGGCGAGCAGTACTTC.

The chain couples TRBV30 to TRBJ2-5; 10 positions agree with TRBD2. The CDR3 has 15 residues. CDR1 GTSNPN and CDR2 SVGIG come from the germline V gene (reference sequence). The V segment lost 0 bases and the J segment 5 bases; nucleotides outside the gene matches: 6. CDR3 amino acids: CAWSVVGLARETQYF. The CDR3 nucleotides are TGTGCCTGGAGTGTAGTGGGACTAGCGAGGGAGACCCAGTACTTC.

The gene calls are TRBV5-1 and TRBJ1-1; no clear D. Trimming took 1 base from V and 1 from J, leaving 8 bases between them. Per germline, CDR1 SGHRS and CDR2 YFSETQ. CDR3 length: 14 residues. CDR3 DNA: TGCGCCAGCAGCTTGTGGGGAGAGAACACTGAAGCTTTCTTT. Its protein is CASSLWGENTEAFF.

This clone was seen only once. CDR3 coding DNA: TGCGCCAGCAGCGTGACTAGCGGGGGGCCCCTGAAGACCCAGTACTTC. Amino acids: CASSVTSGGPLKTQYF. J is TRBJ2-5 and V is TRBV5-1; 13 bases match TRBD2. Germline CDR1 SGHRS, CDR2 YFSETQ. V lost 4 bases and J lost 6; bases outside the gene matches: 9. This CDR3 region has 16 residues.

The chain combines TRBV12-5 with TRBJ2-7, with D uncertain. This CDR3 spans 18 amino acids. Germline V gene lookup returns CDR1 LGHNT and CDR2 FRNRAP. The V end lost 2 bases, the J end lost 7 bases, and 27 bases lay between the germline ends. The CDR3 protein is CASGLPPTPGAATNEQYF. The CDR3 coding sequence is TGTGCTAGTGGTTTGCCACCCACCCCCGGAGCAGCTACGAATGAGCAGTACTTC.

V gene TRBV9 combines with J gene TRBJ2-5, with 9 positions matching TRBD2. Per germline, CDR1 SGDLS and CDR2 YYNGEE. The CDR3 runs 15 residues. V trimming: 1 base; J trimming: 5 bases; junction bases outside the gene matches: 6. CDR3 loop: CASSVISGSWETQYF. In DNA, the CDR3 is TGTGCCAGCAGCGTAATTAGCGGGAGTTGGGAGACCCAGTACTTC.

This clone was counted a single time. The sample carries other DNA sequences with the same CDR3. The V gene is TRBV18, the J gene TRBJ2-7; TRBD2 is a possible D gene (5 bases). CDR3 size: 11 residues. Trimming pared 6 bases from V and 7 bases from J, leaving 10 bases between. CDR1 is KGHSH, CDR2 LQKENI, per germline. The CDR3 region is CASSPGGEQYF. As DNA, the CDR3 is TGTGCCAGCTCCCCCGGCGGGGAGCAGTACTTC.

This clone was found a few times. V is TRBV12-5 and J is TRBJ1-6; 8 positions match TRBD1. Germline-derived CDR1 and CDR2 are LGHNT and FRNRAP. The length of the CDR3 is 17 residues. After removal of 5 bases from V and 0 bases from J, the junction contained 6 bases not matched to a gene. The CDR3 protein is CASGLGQGNSYNSPLHF. CDR3 in DNA: TGTGCTAGTGGTCTTGGACAGGGAAACTCCTATAATTCACCCCTCCACTTT.

There are a few counts of this clone. The chain employs TRBV10-1 and TRBJ1-6; D not resolved. The germline gives CDR1 WNHNN, CDR2 SYGVQD (reference sequence). Trimming took off 3 bases at V and 9 bases at J, with 6 bases between the two ends. The CDR3 extends over 12 amino acids. The CDR3 here is CASSEVGSPLHF. The CDR3 DNA sequence: TGCGCCAGCAGTGAAGTAGGTTCACCCCTCCACTTT.

The chain uses TRBV5-1 and TRBJ1-1; 7 bases fit TRBD1. The CDR3 is 15 residues long. CDR1 SGHRS and CDR2 YFSETQ come from the germline V gene. The trim removed 4 bases at V and 8 bases at J, leaving 14 bases unmatched. The CDR3 here is CASSQGQNRIQEAFF. DNA of the CDR3: TGCGCCAGCAGCCAGGGACAGAATAGAATACAAGAAGCTTTCTTT.

The chain recombines TRBV6-1 with TRBJ2-1, with TRBD1 identical over 8 bases. V lost 4 bases to trimming and J lost 3 bases; unmatched junction nucleotides: 8. The CDR3 sequence is 16 residues long. Germline lookup yields CDR1 MNHNS and CDR2 SASEGT. As DNA, the CDR3 is TGTGCCAGCAGTGGGAGACAGGGGCCTTACTACAATGAGCAGTTCTTC. This encodes CASSGRQGPYYNEQFF.

In DNA form, the CDR3 reads TGTGCCACCGGGGCCCTAGGGGGGTTGAATGAAAAACTGTTTTTT. Translated, it gives CATGALGGLNEKLFF. This chain uses TRBV28 with TRBJ1-4; D might be TRBD1 (6 bases). The germline V and J ends were trimmed by 10 bases and 5 bases, with 20 bases remaining between them. This CDR3 has 15 residues. The V gene's germline CDR1 is MDHEN and CDR2 SYDVKM.